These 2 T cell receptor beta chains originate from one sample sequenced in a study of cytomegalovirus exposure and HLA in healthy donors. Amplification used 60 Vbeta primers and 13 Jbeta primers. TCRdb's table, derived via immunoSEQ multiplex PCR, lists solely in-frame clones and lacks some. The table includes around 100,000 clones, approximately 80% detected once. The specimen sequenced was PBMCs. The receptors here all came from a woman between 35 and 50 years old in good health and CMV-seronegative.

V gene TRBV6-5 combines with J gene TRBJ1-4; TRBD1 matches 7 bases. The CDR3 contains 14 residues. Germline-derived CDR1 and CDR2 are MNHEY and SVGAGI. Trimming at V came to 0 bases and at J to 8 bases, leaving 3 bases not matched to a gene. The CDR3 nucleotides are TGTGCCAGCAGTTACTCTACAGGGGTGGAAAAACTGTTTTTT. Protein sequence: CASSYSTGVEKLFF.

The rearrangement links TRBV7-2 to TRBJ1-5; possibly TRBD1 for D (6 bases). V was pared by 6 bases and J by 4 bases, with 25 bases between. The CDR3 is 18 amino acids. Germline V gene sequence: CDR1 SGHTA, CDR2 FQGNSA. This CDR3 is CASSFTNQGSGSNQPQHF. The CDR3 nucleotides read TGTGCCAGCAGTTTTACCAATCAGGGGTCAGGAAGTAATCAGCCCCAGCATTTT. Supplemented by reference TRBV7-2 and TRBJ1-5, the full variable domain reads GAGVSQSPSNKVTEKGKDVELRCDPISGHTALYWYRQSLGQGLEFLIYFQGNSAPDKSGLPSDRFSAERTGGSVSTLTIQRTQQEDSAVYLCASSFTNQGSGSNQPQHFGDGTRLSIL.